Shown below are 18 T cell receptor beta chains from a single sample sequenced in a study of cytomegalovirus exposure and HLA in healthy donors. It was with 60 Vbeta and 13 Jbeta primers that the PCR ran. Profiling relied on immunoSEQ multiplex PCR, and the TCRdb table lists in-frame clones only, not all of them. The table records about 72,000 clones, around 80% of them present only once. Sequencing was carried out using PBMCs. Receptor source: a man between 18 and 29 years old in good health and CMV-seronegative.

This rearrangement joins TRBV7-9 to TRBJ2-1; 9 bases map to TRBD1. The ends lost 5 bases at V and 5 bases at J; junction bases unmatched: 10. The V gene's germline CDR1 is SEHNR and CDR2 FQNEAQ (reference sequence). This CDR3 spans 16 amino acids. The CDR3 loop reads CASSPGGQGTNNEQFF. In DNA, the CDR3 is TGTGCCAGCAGCCCCGGTGGACAGGGGACCAACAATGAGCAGTTCTTC. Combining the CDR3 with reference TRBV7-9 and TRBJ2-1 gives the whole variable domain DTGVSQNPRHKITKRGQNVTFRCDPISEHNRLYWYRQTLGQGPEFLTYFQNEAQLEKSRLLSDRFSAERPKGSFSTLEIQRTEQGDSAMYLCASSPGGQGTNNEQFFGPGTRLTVL.

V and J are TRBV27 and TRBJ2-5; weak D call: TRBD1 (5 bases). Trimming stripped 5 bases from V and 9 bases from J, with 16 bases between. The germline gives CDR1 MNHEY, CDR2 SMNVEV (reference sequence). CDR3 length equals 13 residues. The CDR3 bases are TGTGCCAGCAGTATCGGCGAAGGGGTGCCCCAGTACTTC. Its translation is CASSIGEGVPQYF.

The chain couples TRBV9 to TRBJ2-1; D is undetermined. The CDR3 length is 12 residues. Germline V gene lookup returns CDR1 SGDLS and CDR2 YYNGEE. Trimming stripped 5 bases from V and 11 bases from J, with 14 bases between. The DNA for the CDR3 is TGTGCCAGCAGTCCTACTAATGATAAGCAGTTCTTC. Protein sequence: CASSPTNDKQFF. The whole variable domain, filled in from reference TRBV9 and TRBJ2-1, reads DSGVTQTPKHLITATGQRVTLRCSPRSGDLSVYWYQQSLDQGLQFLIQYYNGEERAKGNILERFSAQQFPDLHSELNLSSLELGDSALYFCASSPTNDKQFFGPGTRLTVL.

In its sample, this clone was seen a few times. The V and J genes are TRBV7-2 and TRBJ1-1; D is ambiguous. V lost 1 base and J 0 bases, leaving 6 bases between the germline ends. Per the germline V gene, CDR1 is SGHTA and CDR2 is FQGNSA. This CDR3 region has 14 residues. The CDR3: CASSLEALNTEAFF. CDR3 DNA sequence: TGTGCCAGCAGCTTAGAAGCCCTGAACACTGAAGCTTTCTTT.

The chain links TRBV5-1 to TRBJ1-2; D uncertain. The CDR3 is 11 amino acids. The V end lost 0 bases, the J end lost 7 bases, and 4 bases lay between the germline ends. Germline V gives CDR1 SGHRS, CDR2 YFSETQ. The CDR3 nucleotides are TGCGCCAGCAGCTTGGCGGGTGGCTACACCTTC. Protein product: CASSLAGGYTF.

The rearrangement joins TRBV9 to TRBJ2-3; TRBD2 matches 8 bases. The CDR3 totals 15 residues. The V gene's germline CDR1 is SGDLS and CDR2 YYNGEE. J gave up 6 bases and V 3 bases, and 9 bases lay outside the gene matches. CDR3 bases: TGTGCCAGCAGCGAGGACGGGAGGGCCGGGGATACGCAGTATTTT. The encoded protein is CASSEDGRAGDTQYF.

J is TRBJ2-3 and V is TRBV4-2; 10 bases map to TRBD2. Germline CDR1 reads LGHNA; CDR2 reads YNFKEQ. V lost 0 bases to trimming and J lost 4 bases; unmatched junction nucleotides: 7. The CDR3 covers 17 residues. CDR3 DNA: TGTGCCAGCAGCCAAGAAGATAGAGCGGGAGGGTCAGATACGCAGTATTTT. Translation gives CASSQEDRAGGSDTQYF.

The CDR3 region is CASSLGQAASTDTQYF. CDR3 sequence (DNA): TGCGCCAGCAGCTTAGGACAGGCGGCTAGCACAGATACGCAGTATTTT. V usage is TRBV5-1 and J usage is TRBJ2-3, with TRBD1 identical over 7 bases. The trim removed 2 bases at V and 0 bases at J, leaving 6 bases unmatched. The germline gives CDR1 SGHRS, CDR2 YFSETQ. This CDR3 is 16 amino acids long.

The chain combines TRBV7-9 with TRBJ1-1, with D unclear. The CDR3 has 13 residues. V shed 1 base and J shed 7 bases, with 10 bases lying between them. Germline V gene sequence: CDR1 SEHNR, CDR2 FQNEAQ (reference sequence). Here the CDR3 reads CASSLDARSEAFF. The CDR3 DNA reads TGTGCCAGCAGCTTAGACGCCAGAAGTGAAGCTTTCTTT.

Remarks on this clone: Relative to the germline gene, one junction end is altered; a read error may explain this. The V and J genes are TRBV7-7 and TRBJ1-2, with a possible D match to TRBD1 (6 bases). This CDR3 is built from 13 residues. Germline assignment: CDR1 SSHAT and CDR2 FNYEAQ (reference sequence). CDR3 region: CASSLEAQGGYTF. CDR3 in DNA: TGTGCTAGCAGCTTAGAGGCCCAGGGGGGCTACACCTTC.

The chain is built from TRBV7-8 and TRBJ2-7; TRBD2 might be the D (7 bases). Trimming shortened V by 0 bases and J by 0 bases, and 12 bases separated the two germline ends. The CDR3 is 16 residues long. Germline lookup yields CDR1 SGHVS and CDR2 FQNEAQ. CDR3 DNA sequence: TGTGCCAGCAGCTTAGCGGGGGGGACACGCTCCTACGAGCAGTACTTC. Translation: CASSLAGGTRSYEQYF.

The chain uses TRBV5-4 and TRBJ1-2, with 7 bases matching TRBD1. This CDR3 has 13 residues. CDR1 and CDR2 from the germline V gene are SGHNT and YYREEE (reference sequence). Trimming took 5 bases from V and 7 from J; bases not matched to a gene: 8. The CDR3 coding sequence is TGTGCCAGCAGGCTTGGCGGGACAGTTGGCTACACCTTC. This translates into CASRLGGTVGYTF.

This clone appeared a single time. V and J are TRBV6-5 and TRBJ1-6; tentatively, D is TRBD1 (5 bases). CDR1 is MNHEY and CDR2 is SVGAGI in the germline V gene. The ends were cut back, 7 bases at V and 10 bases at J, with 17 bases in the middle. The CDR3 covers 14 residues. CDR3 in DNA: TGTGCCAGCACCACCCGTGGGGCGAAGTCACCCCTCCACTTT. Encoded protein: CASTTRGAKSPLHF.

The CDR3 nucleotides read TGCGCCAGCAGTTTAAGACAGGGGGGCTCCTACGAGCAGTACTTC. It is translated as CASSLRQGGSYEQYF. V usage is TRBV5-1 and J usage is TRBJ2-7; 9 bases map to TRBD1. J lost 0 bases, V lost 5 bases, and 6 bases had no gene match. The length of the CDR3 is 15 residues. Germline V CDR1 and CDR2: SGHRS, YFSETQ.

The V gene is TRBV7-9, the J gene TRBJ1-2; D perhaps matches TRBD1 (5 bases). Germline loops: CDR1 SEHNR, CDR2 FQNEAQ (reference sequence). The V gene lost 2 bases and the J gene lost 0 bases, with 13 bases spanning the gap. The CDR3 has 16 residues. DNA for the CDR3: TGTGCCAGCAGCTTATTAAGACAGACGTCTAACTATGGCTACACCTTC. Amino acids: CASSLLRQTSNYGYTF.

CDR3 sequence reads: CASSPFEAGVYNEQFF. In DNA, the CDR3 is TGTGCCAGCAGCCCATTTGAAGCGGGGGTATACAATGAGCAGTTCTTC. This sequence joins TRBV7-3 and TRBJ2-1; TRBD2 matches 8 bases. This CDR3 contains 16 residues. CDR1 is SGHTA, CDR2 FQGTGA, per germline. J lost 4 bases, V lost 5 bases, and 10 bases had no gene match. Based on the CDR3 plus reference TRBV7-3 and TRBJ2-1, the full variable domain is GAGVSQTPSNKVTEKGKYVELRCDPISGHTALYWYRQSLGQGPEFLIYFQGTGAADDSGLPNDRFFAVRPEGSVSTLKIQRTERGDSAVYLCASSPFEAGVYNEQFFGPGTRLTVL.

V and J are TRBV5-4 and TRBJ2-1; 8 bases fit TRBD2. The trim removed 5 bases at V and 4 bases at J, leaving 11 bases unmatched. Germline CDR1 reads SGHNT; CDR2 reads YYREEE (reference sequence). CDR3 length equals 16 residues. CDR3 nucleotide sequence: TGTGCCAGCAGGATAAACGCGGGGGGTCCATACAATGAGCAGTTCTTC. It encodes CASRINAGGPYNEQFF.

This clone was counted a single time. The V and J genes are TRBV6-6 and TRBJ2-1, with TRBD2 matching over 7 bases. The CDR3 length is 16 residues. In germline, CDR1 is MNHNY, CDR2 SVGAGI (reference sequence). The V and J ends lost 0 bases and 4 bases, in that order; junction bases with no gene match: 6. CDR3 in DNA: TGTGCCAGCAGTTACTCGGGCGGGAGTATTTACAATGAGCAGTTCTTC. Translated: CASSYSGGSIYNEQFF.